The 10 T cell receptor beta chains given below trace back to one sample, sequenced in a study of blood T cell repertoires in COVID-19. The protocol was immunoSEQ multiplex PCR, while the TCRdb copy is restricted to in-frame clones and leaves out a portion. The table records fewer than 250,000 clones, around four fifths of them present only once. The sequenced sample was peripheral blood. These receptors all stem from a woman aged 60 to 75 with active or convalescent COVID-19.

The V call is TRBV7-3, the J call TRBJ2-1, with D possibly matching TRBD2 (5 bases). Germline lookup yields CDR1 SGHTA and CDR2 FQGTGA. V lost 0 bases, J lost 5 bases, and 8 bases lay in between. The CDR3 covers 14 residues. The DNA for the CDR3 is TGTGCCAGCAGCTTAACCCTAGCAAACAATGAGCAGTTCTTC. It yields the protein CASSLTLANNEQFF.

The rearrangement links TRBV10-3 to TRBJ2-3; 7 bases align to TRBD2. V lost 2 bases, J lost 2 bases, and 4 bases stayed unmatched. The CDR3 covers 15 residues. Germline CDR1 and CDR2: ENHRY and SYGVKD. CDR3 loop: CAISEGGEFTDTQYF. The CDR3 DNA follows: TGTGCCATCAGTGAGGGGGGGGAATTCACAGATACGCAGTATTTT.

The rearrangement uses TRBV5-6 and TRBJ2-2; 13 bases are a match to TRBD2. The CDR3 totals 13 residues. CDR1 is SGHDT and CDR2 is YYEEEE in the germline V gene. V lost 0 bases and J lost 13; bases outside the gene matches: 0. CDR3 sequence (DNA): TGTGCCAGCAGCTTGGGACTAGCGGGAGGGCTGTTTTTT. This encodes CASSLGLAGGLFF.

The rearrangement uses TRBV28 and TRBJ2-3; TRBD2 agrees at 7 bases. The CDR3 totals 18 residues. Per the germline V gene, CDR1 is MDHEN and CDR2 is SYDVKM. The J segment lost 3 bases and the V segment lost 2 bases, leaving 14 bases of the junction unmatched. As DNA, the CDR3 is TGTGCCAGCAGTTTACCTAGCTCCAGCGGGGTGAGGACAGATACGCAGTATTTT. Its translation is CASSLPSSSGVRTDTQYF.

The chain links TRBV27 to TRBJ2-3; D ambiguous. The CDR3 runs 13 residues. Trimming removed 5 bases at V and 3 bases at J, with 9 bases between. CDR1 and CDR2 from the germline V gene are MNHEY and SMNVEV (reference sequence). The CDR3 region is CASSIIRTDTQYF. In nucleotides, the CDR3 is TGTGCCAGCAGTATAATTCGGACAGATACGCAGTATTTT.

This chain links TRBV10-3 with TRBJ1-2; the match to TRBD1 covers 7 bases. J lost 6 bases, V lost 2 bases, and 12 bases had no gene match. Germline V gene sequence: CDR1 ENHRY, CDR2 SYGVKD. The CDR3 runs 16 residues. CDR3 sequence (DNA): TGTGCCATCAGTGAGCCGGGACAGAGCCTATATGATGGCTACACCTTC. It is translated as CAISEPGQSLYDGYTF.

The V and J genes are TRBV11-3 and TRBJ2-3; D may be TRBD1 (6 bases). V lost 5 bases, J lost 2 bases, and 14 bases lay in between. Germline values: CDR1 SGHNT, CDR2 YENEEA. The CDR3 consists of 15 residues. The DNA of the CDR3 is TGTGCCAGCAGCCGAGGACAGCAAAACACAGATACGCAGTATTTT. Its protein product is CASSRGQQNTDTQYF.

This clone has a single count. This chain's CDR3 is CASSLLRGTRSKNTEAFF. The CDR3 nucleotides are TGTGCCAGCAGTTTACTCAGGGGCACGCGGTCGAAGAACACTGAAGCTTTCTTT. The V gene is TRBV28, the J gene TRBJ1-1; D is perhaps TRBD1 (6 bases). The CDR3 loop spans 18 amino acids. Germline loops: CDR1 MDHEN, CDR2 SYDVKM. Trimming took 2 bases from V and 1 from J, leaving 20 bases between them.

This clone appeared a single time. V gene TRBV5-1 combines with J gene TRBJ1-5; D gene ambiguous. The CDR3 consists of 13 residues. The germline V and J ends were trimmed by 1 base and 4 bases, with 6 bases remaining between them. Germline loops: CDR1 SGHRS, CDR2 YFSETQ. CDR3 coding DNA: TGCGCCAGCAGCTTGCATAGTAATCAGCCCCAGCATTTT. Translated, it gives CASSLHSNQPQHF.

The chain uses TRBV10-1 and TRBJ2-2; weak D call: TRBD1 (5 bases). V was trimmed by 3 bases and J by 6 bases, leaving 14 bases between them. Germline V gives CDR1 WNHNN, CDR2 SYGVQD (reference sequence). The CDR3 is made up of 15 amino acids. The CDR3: CASSDQGKGSGELFF. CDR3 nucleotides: TGCGCCAGCAGTGACCAGGGAAAAGGGTCCGGGGAGCTGTTTTTT.